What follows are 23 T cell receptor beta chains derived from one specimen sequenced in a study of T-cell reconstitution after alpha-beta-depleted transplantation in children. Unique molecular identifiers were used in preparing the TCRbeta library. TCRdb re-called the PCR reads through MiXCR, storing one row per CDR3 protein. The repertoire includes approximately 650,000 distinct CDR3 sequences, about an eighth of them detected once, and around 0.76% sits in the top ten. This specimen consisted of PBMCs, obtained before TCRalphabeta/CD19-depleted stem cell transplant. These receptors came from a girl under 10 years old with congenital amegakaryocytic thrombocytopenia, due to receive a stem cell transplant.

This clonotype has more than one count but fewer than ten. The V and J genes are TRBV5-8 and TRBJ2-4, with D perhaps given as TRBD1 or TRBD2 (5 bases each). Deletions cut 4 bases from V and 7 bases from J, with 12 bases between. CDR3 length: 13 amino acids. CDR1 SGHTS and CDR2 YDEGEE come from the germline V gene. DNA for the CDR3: TGTGCCAGCAGCCAAGACTGGGGGAACATTCAGTACTTC. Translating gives CASSQDWGNIQYF.

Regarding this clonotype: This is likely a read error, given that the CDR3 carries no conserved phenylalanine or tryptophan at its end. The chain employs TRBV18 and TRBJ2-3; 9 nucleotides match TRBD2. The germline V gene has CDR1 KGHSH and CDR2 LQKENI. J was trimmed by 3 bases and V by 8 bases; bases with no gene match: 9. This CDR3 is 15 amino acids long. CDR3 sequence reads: CASRSLAGDTDTQYI. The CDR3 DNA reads TGTGCCAGCCGCAGCTTAGCGGGAGATACAGATACGCAGTATATT.

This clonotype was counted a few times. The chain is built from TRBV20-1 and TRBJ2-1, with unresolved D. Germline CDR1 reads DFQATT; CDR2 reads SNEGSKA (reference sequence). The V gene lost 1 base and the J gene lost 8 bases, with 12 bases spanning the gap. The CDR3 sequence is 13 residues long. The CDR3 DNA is TGCAGTGCTAGAGCCCCACGGGTCGATGAGCAGTTCTTC. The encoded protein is CSARAPRVDEQFF.

The CDR3 here is CASSYGDLETQYF. Written as DNA, the CDR3 is TGTGCCAGCAGTTATGGAGATTTGGAGACCCAGTACTTC. The chain joins TRBV6-2 or TRBV6-3 to TRBJ2-5; D is ambiguous. V was trimmed by 3 bases and J by 5 bases, leaving 10 bases between them. Per germline, CDR1 MNHEY and CDR2 SVGEGT. The CDR3 is 13 residues long.

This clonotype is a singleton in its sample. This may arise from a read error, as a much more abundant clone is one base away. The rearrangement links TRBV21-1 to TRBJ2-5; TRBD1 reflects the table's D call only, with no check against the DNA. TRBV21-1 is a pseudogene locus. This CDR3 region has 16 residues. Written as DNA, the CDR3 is TGTGCCAGCAGCGGGGAGACAAGGGCTTACCAAGAGACCCAGTACTTC. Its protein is CASSGETRAYQETQYF.

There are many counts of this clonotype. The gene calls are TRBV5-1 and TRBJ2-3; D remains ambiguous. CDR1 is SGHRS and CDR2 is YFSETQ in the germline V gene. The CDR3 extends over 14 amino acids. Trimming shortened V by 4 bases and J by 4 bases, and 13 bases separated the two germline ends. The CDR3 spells CASSPSLGADTQYF. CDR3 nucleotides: TGCGCCAGCAGCCCAAGCCTCGGCGCAGATACGCAGTATTTT.

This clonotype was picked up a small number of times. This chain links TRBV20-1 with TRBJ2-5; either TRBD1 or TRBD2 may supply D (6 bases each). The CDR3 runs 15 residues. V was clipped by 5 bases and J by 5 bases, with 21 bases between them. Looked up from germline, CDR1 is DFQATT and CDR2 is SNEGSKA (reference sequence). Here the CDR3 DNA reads TGCAGTGCTTCCCCCCTCTCCGGGGGCAGGGAGACCCAGTACTTC. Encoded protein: CSASPLSGGRETQYF.

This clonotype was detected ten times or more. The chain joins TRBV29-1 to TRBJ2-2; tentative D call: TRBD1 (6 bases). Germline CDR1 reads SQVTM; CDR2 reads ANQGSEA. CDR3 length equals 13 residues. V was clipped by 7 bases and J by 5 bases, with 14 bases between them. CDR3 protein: CSANQGRTGELFF. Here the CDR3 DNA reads TGCAGCGCTAATCAGGGGCGGACCGGGGAGCTGTTTTTT.

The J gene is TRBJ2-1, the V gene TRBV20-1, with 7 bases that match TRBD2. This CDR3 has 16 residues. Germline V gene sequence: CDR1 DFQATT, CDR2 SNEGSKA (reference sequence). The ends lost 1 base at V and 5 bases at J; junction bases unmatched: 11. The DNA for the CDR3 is TGCAGTGCTAGAGGCCCCTCGGGGAGGGCTAACAATGAGCAGTTCTTC. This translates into CSARGPSGRANNEQFF.

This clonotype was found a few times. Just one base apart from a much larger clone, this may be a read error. The CDR3 DNA is TGTGCCAGCAGCTGGACTAGCGGGAGTTTAGATACGCAGTATTTT. Amino acids: CASSWTSGSLDTQYF. V usage is TRBV7-9 and J usage is TRBJ2-3; 13 nucleotides match TRBD2. CDR3 size: 15 residues. With 4 bases clipped from V and 5 bases from J, the junction kept 3 bases outside the gene matches. Germline CDR1 reads SEHNR; CDR2 reads FQNEAQ (reference sequence).

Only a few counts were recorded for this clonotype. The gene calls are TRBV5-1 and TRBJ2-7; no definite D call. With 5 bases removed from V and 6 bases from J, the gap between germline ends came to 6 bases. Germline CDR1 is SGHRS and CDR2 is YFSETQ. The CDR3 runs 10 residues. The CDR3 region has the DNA TGCGCCAGCAGAGGCGGCGAGCAGTACTTC. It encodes CASRGGEQYF.

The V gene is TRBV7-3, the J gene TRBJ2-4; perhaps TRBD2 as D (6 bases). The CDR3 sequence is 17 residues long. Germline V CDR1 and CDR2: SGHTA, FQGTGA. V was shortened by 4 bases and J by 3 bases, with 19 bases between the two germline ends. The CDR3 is CASSYTLPGVGKNIQYF. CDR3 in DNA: TGTGCCAGCAGCTACACCCTCCCGGGGGTAGGCAAAAACATTCAGTACTTC.

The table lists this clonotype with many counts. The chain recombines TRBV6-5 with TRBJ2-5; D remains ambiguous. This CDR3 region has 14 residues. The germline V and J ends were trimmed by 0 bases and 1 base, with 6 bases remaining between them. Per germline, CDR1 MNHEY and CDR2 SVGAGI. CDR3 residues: CASSYSYSQETQYF. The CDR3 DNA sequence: TGTGCCAGCAGTTACTCGTACTCCCAAGAGACCCAGTACTTC.

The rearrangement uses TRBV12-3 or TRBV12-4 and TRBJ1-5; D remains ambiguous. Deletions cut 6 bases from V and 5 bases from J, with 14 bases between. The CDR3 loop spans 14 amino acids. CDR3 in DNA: TGTGCCAGCAGCCCGGTCGGGCTTTATCAGCCCCAGCATTTT. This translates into CASSPVGLYQPQHF.

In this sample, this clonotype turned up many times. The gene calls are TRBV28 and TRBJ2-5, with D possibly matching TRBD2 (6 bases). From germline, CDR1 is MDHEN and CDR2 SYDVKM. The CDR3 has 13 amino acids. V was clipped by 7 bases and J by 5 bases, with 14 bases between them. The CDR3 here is CASIDGGRETQYF. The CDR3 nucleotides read TGTGCCAGCATAGATGGAGGGCGGGAGACCCAGTACTTC. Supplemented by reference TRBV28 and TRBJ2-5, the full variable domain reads DVKVTQSSRYLVKRTGEKVFLECVQDMDHENMFWYRQDPGLGLRLIYFSYDVKMKEKGDIPEGYSVSREKKERFSLILESASTNQTSMYLCASIDGGRETQYFGPGTRLLVL.

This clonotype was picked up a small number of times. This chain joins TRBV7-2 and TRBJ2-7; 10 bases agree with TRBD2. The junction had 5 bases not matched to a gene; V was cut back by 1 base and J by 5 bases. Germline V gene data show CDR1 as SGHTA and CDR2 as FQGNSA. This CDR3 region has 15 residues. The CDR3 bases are TGTGCCAGCAGCTTAGTTTCTAGCGGGAGTAACGAGCAGTACTTC. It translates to CASSLVSSGSNEQYF.

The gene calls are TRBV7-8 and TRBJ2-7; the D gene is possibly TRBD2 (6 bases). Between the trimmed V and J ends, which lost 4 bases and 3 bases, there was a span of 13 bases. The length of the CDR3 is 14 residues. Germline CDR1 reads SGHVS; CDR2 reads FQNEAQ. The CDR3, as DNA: TGTGCCAGCAGCTGGGGACTGGGGAGCTACGAGCAGTACTTC. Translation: CASSWGLGSYEQYF.

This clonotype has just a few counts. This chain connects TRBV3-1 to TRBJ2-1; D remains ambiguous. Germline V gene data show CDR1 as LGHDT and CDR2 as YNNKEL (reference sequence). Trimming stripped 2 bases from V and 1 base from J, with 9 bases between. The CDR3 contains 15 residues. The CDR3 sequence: CASSQTRVSYNEQFF. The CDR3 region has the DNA TGTGCCAGCAGCCAAACAAGGGTTTCCTACAATGAGCAGTTCTTC.

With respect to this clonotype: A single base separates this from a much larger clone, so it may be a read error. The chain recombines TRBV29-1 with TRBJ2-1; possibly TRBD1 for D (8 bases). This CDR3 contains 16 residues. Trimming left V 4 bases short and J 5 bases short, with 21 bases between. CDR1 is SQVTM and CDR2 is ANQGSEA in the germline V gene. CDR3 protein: CSVVKQGGGSNNEQFF. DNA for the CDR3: TGCAGCGTTGTCAAACAGGGGGGAGGGTCCAACAATGAGCAGTTCTTC.

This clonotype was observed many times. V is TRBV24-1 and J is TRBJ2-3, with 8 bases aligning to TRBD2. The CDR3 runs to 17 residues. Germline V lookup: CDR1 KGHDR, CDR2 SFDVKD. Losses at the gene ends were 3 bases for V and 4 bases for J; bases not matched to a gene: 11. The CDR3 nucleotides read TGTGCCACCAGTGATCACTCTGCGGGAGGAAGTGCAGATACGCAGTATTTT. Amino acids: CATSDHSAGGSADTQYF.

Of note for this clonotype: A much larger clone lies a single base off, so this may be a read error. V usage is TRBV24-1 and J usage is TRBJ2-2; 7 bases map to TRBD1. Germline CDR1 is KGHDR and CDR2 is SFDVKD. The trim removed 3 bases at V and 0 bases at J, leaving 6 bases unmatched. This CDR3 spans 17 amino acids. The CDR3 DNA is TGTGCCACCAGTGATCCGACAGGGTGTGCGAACACCGGGGAGCTGTTTTTT. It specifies CATSDPTGCANTGELFF.

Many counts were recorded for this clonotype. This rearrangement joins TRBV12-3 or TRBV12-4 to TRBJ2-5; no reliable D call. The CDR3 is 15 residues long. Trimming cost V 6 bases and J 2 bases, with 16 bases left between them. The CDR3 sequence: CASSGSLGNQETQYF. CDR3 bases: TGTGCCAGCAGCGGTTCGCTGGGGAATCAAGAGACCCAGTACTTC.

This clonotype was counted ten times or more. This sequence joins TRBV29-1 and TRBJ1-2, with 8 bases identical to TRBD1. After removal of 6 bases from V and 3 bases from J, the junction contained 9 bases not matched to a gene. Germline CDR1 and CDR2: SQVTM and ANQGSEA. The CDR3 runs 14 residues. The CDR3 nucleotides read TGCAGCGTAGCCGGACAGGGTCTGGACTATGGCTACACCTTC. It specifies CSVAGQGLDYGYTF.